Below are 12 T cell receptor beta chains sequenced from a single sample in a study of cytomegalovirus exposure and HLA in healthy donors. PCR used 60 Vbeta primers and 13 Jbeta primers. The repertoire was sequenced with immunoSEQ multiplex PCR; TCRdb's copy has only in-frame clones and lacks some. The data contain almost 200,000 clones, 70% to 85% of them singletons. The sample comprised PBMCs. Every receptor here comes from a woman aged 25 to 39 in good health and CMV-seropositive.

V gene TRBV10-3 combines with J gene TRBJ2-5; weak D call: TRBD2 (7 bases). CDR3 length: 16 amino acids. Germline CDR1 and CDR2: ENHRY and SYGVKD. Trimming pared 3 bases from V and 3 bases from J, leaving 17 bases between. CDR3 DNA sequence: TGTGCCATCAGTGATGAAGGGGGAGGGCCCGAAGAGACCCAGTACTTC. This codes for CAISDEGGGPEETQYF.

The rearrangement links TRBV27 to TRBJ2-2, with D perhaps matching TRBD1 (5 bases). Looked up from germline, CDR1 is MNHEY and CDR2 is SMNVEV (reference sequence). The V end lost 3 bases, the J end lost 3 bases, and 8 bases lay between the germline ends. This CDR3 contains 14 residues. CDR3 in amino acids: CASSFTGDTGELFF. The CDR3 DNA is TGTGCCAGCAGTTTTACAGGAGACACCGGGGAGCTGTTTTTT.

The rearrangement links TRBV30 to TRBJ2-7; 8 bases are a match to TRBD2. The CDR3 loop spans 14 amino acids. The J segment lost 2 bases and the V segment lost 0 bases, leaving 3 bases of the junction unmatched. Germline V CDR1 and CDR2: GTSNPN, SVGIG (reference sequence). This chain's CDR3 is CAWSVLAGTYEQYF. The DNA of the CDR3 is TGTGCCTGGAGTGTGTTAGCGGGAACCTACGAGCAGTACTTC.

V usage is TRBV2 and J usage is TRBJ1-6; D unresolved. Germline V gives CDR1 SNHLY, CDR2 FYNNEI. Trimming removed 5 bases from V and 11 bases from J, with 13 bases in between. The CDR3 length is 13 residues. CDR3 in DNA: TGTGCCAGCAGTCGGGAGAGGTCAACACCCCTCCACTTT. Protein product: CASSRERSTPLHF.

In its sample, this clone was seen once. V gene TRBV5-1 combines with J gene TRBJ1-5, with 9 bases aligning to TRBD1. V was pared by 3 bases and J by 8 bases, with 6 bases of the junction left unmatched. This CDR3 is 14 amino acids long. Per germline, CDR1 SGHRS and CDR2 YFSETQ. CDR3 sequence reads: CASSWGTGLEPQHF. CDR3 DNA: TGCGCCAGCAGCTGGGGGACAGGGTTAGAGCCCCAGCATTTT.

The genes are TRBV5-1 and TRBJ2-1, with 9 nucleotides matching TRBD2. The CDR3 spans 15 residues. V was clipped by 3 bases and J by 7 bases; unmatched bases: 8. Germline V CDR1 and CDR2: SGHRS, YFSETQ. Here the CDR3 reads CASSSQGLASNEQFF. The CDR3 region has the DNA TGCGCCAGCAGCTCGCAAGGACTAGCGTCGAATGAGCAGTTCTTC.

This clone was seen more than once but under ten times. The rearrangement uses TRBV6-4 and TRBJ1-3; D might be TRBD1 (5 bases). V lost 6 bases and J lost 1, with 16 bases in between. In germline, CDR1 is MRHNA, CDR2 SNTAGT. The CDR3 runs 16 residues. CDR3 amino acids: CASSPTPGLSGNTIYF. The CDR3 DNA follows: TGTGCCAGCAGCCCGACCCCGGGACTATCTGGAAACACCATATATTTT.

The chain employs TRBV7-2 and TRBJ1-6; TRBD1 matches at 7 bases. The CDR3 has 15 amino acids. Looked up from germline, CDR1 is SGHTA and CDR2 is FQGNSA. V gave up 1 base and J gave up 8 bases; unmatched junction bases: 5. DNA of the CDR3: TGTGCCAGCAGCTTAGAGGGGGCGCTTGATTCACCCCTCCACTTT. Its protein is CASSLEGALDSPLHF.

The V call is TRBV7-2, the J call TRBJ2-1; 9 nucleotides agree with TRBD2. Unmatched junction bases numbered 1, after V lost 5 bases and J lost 8 bases. Germline CDR1 SGHTA, CDR2 FQGNSA. The CDR3 covers 12 residues. The CDR3 loop is CASSRLADEQFF. In DNA form, the CDR3 reads TGTGCCAGCAGCCGACTAGCGGATGAGCAGTTCTTC. Full variable domain (remainder filled in from reference TRBV7-2 and TRBJ2-1): GAGVSQSPSNKVTEKGKDVELRCDPISGHTALYWYRQSLGQGLEFLIYFQGNSAPDKSGLPSDRFSAERTGGSVSTLTIQRTQQEDSAVYLCASSRLADEQFFGPGTRLTVL.

The gene calls are TRBV6-6 and TRBJ1-5; 8 bases map to TRBD1. From germline, CDR1 is MNHNY and CDR2 SVGAGI (reference sequence). The CDR3 runs to 16 residues. V trimming: 7 bases; J trimming: 1 base; junction bases outside the gene matches: 9. The CDR3 nucleotides are TGTGCCAGCACCCAATCCGGACAGGGAAGCAATCAGCCCCAGCATTTT. Its translation: CASTQSGQGSNQPQHF.

The chain joins TRBV5-1 to TRBJ2-7; D possibly corresponds to TRBD2 (7 bases). V lost 4 bases and J lost 3, with 26 bases in between. Germline loops: CDR1 SGHRS, CDR2 YFSETQ. The CDR3 is made up of 18 amino acids. The CDR3 loop reads CASSLRNLTGTKGYEQYF. Here the CDR3 DNA reads TGCGCCAGCAGCCTACGTAATCTAACAGGGACTAAAGGCTACGAGCAGTACTTC. Based on the CDR3 plus reference TRBV5-1 and TRBJ2-7, the full variable domain is KAGVTQTPRYLIKTRGQQVTLSCSPISGHRSVSWYQQTPGQGLQFLFEYFSETQRNKGNFPGRFSGRQFSNSRSEMNVSTLELGDSALYLCASSLRNLTGTKGYEQYFGPGTRLTVT.

The V call is TRBV5-1, the J call TRBJ1-6, with 9 bases lining up with TRBD1. Germline CDR1 is SGHRS and CDR2 is YFSETQ. The length of the CDR3 is 14 residues. The V segment lost 2 bases and the J segment 7 bases; nucleotides outside the gene matches: 1. CDR3 amino acids: CASSFDRGNSPLHF. DNA for the CDR3: TGCGCCAGCAGCTTTGACAGGGGGAATTCACCCCTCCACTTT.